Listed below are T cell receptor beta chains from one sample, sequenced in a study of human T cells and chemical hapten exposure. Via MiXCR, TCRdb re-called the RACE reads, giving one row per CDR3 protein. The sample has about 94,000 distinct CDR3 sequences; 9.3% are singletons. Sequenced here: whole blood, sampled in connection with sensitization to the hapten diphenylcyclopropenone (DPC). The source is a woman aged 40 to 50 with alopecia areata. Some clones in this sample may be carry-over from other donors' samples. The CDR3 runs from the conserved cysteine through the conserved F or W. The D gene is left open where the match is weak. Expanded clones get a size class; other rows say once, few or many, or leave the size out.

17	many	TRBJ2-5	TRBD2	TRBV6-5	TGTGCCAGCAGTTGGACTAGCGGGAGGGCGGATCAAGAGACCCAGTACTTC	CASSWTSGRADQETQYF
15	.	TRBJ2-3	.	TRBV5-1	TGCGCCAGCAGCTTGGATGGGACTTTCACAGATACGCAGTATTTT	CASSLDGTFTDTQYF
12	many	TRBJ2-1	.	TRBV7-8	TGTGCCAGCAGCTTAGGTGAGGGTGAGCAGTTCTTC	CASSLGEGEQFF
18	few	TRBJ2-2	.	TRBV18	TGTGCCAGCTCACCAAACCGCTTAGCGGAACTGAACACCGGGGAGCTGTTTTTT	CASSPNRLAELNTGELFF
14	many	TRBJ2-1	.	TRBV19	TGTGCCAGTAGTAAGGAGGGGGCGAGGAATGAGCAGTTCTTC	CASSKEGARNEQFF
13	.	TRBJ2-1	.	TRBV28	TGTGCCAGCAGATCGGGACTCGGCAATGAGCAGTTCTTC	CASRSGLGNEQFF
13	few	TRBJ2-2	.	TRBV20-1	TGCAGTGCTAGGGACTTCAACACCGGGGAGCTGTTTTTT	CSARDFNTGELFF
15	few	TRBJ2-1	TRBD2	TRBV11-3	TGTGCCAGCAGCCTAGCGGATAGCTCCTACAATGAGCAGTTCTTC	CASSLADSSYNEQFF
14	few	TRBJ2-3	.	TRBV6-5	TGTGCCAGCAGTTACACAATTAGCACAGATACGCAGTATTTT	CASSYTISTDTQYF
16	.	TRBJ2-7	TRBD1	TRBV18	TGTGCCAGCTCACTATGGGGGACAGGGGGCCATGACGAGCAGTACTTC	CASSLWGTGGHDEQYF
13	.	TRBJ2-2	TRBD1	TRBV29-1	TGCAGCGTCAGCGGGACAGGGGTGGAGGAGCTGTTTTTT	CSVSGTGVEELFF
14	many	TRBJ1-1	.	TRBV6-5	TGTGCCAGCAGTTACTCCGGGGGAGGCACTGAAGCTTTCTTT	CASSYSGGGTEAFF
16	few	TRBJ2-3	TRBD2	TRBV29-1	TGCAGCGTTGAGGCTAGCGGGAGACCCAGCACAGATACGCAGTATTTT	CSVEASGRPSTDTQYF